Below, 32 T cell receptor beta chains from the same sample are listed, as sequenced in a study of T-cell memory formation after mild COVID-19. TCRdb used MiXCR to reprocess the 5' RACE reads, holding one entry per CDR3 protein. The repertoire consists of some 300,000 distinct CDR3 sequences, with roughly a fifth occurring once and the leading ten covering over 20%. The sequencing sample was made of PBMCs or a T cell subset sorted from them (not recorded which). All receptors come from a man younger than 35 who had mild COVID-19 (a few samples of this study predate the infection). Cell type and time point are not known.

The chain uses TRBV5-1 and TRBJ1-5, with D possibly matching TRBD1 (5 bases). CDR3 length: 15 amino acids. Germline loops: CDR1 SGHRS, CDR2 YFSETQ. V was trimmed by 0 bases and J by 1 base, leaving 8 bases between them. In nucleotides, the CDR3 is TGCGCCAGCAGCTTGGAGGGGTTAAGCAATCAGCCCCAGCATTTT. This translates into CASSLEGLSNQPQHF.

This clonotype was detected only once. V gene TRBV7-6 combines with J gene TRBJ1-2, with 7 bases fitting TRBD1. The V gene's germline CDR1 is SGHVS and CDR2 FNYEAQ. With 5 bases clipped from V and 3 bases from J, the junction kept 6 bases outside the gene matches. This CDR3 comprises 14 residues. The CDR3 loop reads CASSPGTADYGYTF. The DNA of the CDR3 is TGTGCCAGCAGCCCGGGGACAGCAGACTATGGCTACACCTTC.

The sample holds a few counts of this clonotype. V usage is TRBV7-9 and J usage is TRBJ2-3, with D perhaps matching TRBD2 (6 bases). The germline V and J ends were trimmed by 5 bases and 8 bases, with 14 bases remaining between them. Germline CDR1 is SEHNR and CDR2 is FQNEAQ (reference sequence). The CDR3 runs 13 residues. This chain's CDR3 is CASSLPGDRTQYF. The CDR3 nucleotides are TGTGCCAGCAGCCTCCCGGGGGACCGTACGCAGTATTTT. Full variable domain (rest looked up from reference TRBV7-9 and TRBJ2-3): DTGVSQNPRHKITKRGQNVTFRCDPISEHNRLYWYRQTLGQGPEFLTYFQNEAQLEKSRLLSDRFSAERPKGSFSTLEIQRTEQGDSAMYLCASSLPGDRTQYFGPGTRLTVL.

This sequence joins TRBV4-2 and TRBJ2-5; D tentatively reads TRBD1 or TRBD2 (6 bases each). Germline CDR1 reads LGHNA; CDR2 reads YNFKEQ. The V gene lost 6 bases and the J gene lost 3 bases, with 11 bases spanning the gap. The CDR3 loop spans 13 amino acids. DNA of the CDR3: TGTGCCAGCAGTGAGAGGGGGGAAGAGACCCAGTACTTC. Its protein product is CASSERGEETQYF.

This clonotype came up a few times. This CDR3 reads CASSQGGVDTQYF. The CDR3 DNA reads TGCGCCAGCAGCCAAGGTGGGGTGGATACGCAGTATTTT. The J gene is TRBJ2-3, the V gene TRBV4-1; D uncertain. CDR1 is MGHRA, CDR2 YSYEKL, per germline. CDR3 size: 13 residues. Trimming pared 1 base from V and 6 bases from J, leaving 8 bases between.

This clonotype came up a few times. The V and J genes are TRBV5-1 and TRBJ2-1, with D tentatively TRBD1 (5 bases). Trimming shortened V by 0 bases and J by 0 bases, and 7 bases separated the two germline ends. Looked up from germline, CDR1 is SGHRS and CDR2 is YFSETQ. This CDR3 spans 15 amino acids. CDR3 residues: CASSLGGYSYNEQFF. For the CDR3, the DNA is TGCGCCAGCAGCTTGGGGGGCTACTCCTACAATGAGCAGTTCTTC.

This clonotype was counted between two and nine times. This sequence joins TRBV7-8 and TRBJ1-1; maybe TRBD1 (6 bases). Trimming took 1 base from V and 4 from J, leaving 13 bases between them. The CDR3 loop spans 15 amino acids. Germline CDR1 reads SGHVS; CDR2 reads FQNEAQ. The CDR3 protein is CASSLGRGSGTEAFF. DNA for the CDR3: TGTGCCAGCAGCTTAGGTAGGGGGTCGGGCACTGAAGCTTTCTTT. Together with reference TRBV7-8 and TRBJ1-1, the CDR3 gives the full variable domain: GAGVSQSPRYKVAKRGQDVALRCDPISGHVSLFWYQQALGQGPEFLTYFQNEAQLDKSGLPSDRFFAERPEGSVSTLKIQRTQQEDSAVYLCASSLGRGSGTEAFFGQGTRLTVV.

The rearrangement joins TRBV10-3 to TRBJ2-3; D remains ambiguous. V gave up 3 bases and J gave up 1 base, with 11 bases separating them. Germline loops: CDR1 ENHRY, CDR2 SYGVKD. The CDR3 loop spans 15 amino acids. CDR3 loop: CAISEGESGTDTQYF. The CDR3 DNA sequence: TGTGCCATCAGTGAAGGAGAGAGTGGCACAGATACGCAGTATTTT.

This chain connects TRBV20-1 to TRBJ2-5; possibly TRBD1 for D (5 bases). Germline CDR1 DFQATT, CDR2 SNEGSKA (reference sequence). The CDR3 is 10 residues long. V lost 5 bases and J lost 9, with 10 bases in between. CDR3 residues: CSAGASAQYF. The CDR3 DNA sequence: TGCAGTGCTGGGGCGTCGGCCCAGTACTTC.

This clonotype appeared a few times. The genes are TRBV27 and TRBJ1-2; 10 bases are a match to TRBD1. Germline V lookup: CDR1 MNHEY, CDR2 SMNVEV (reference sequence). The J segment lost 0 bases and the V segment lost 6 bases, leaving 10 bases of the junction unmatched. This CDR3 has 17 amino acids. The CDR3 DNA sequence: TGTGCCAGCAGGGCCTTTCTAGGGACAGGGGCTAACTATGGCTACACCTTC. Translation: CASRAFLGTGANYGYTF.

This clonotype occurred a few times. The chain recombines TRBV5-1 with TRBJ1-2; a weak D match, TRBD1 (5 bases). The V end was cut by 4 bases, the J end by 3 bases, with 19 bases between. CDR3 size: 16 residues. Germline CDR1 is SGHRS and CDR2 is YFSETQ. The CDR3 sequence: CASSPAGGFADYGYTF. As DNA, the CDR3 is TGCGCCAGCAGCCCGGCCGGGGGGTTTGCCGACTATGGCTACACCTTC.

This clonotype was picked up a small number of times. J is TRBJ1-1 and V is TRBV28; D gene unclear. CDR3 size: 11 residues. The germline V gene has CDR1 MDHEN and CDR2 SYDVKM. V was trimmed by 1 base and J by 7 bases, leaving 4 bases between them. The CDR3 coding sequence is TGTGCCAGCAGTTTATTAAATGAAGCTTTCTTT. Its translation is CASSLLNEAFF.

This chain's CDR3 is CASKQSNYGYTF. CDR3 nucleotide sequence: TGTGCCAGCAAGCAGTCTAACTATGGCTACACCTTC. The chain carries TRBV12-3 or TRBV12-4 and TRBJ1-2; D not resolved. Trimming left V 7 bases short and J 0 bases short, with 6 bases between. The CDR3 loop spans 12 amino acids.

This clonotype has just a few counts. The chain carries TRBV20-1 and TRBJ2-4; 9 positions match TRBD2. CDR3 length equals 16 residues. V shed 4 bases and J 7 bases; nucleotides not matched to a gene: 14. Germline-derived CDR1 and CDR2 are DFQATT and SNEGSKA (reference sequence). DNA for the CDR3: TGCAGTGCTACGCAACCAGCGGGGGGATTGGCCAACATTCAGTACTTC. It codes for CSATQPAGGLANIQYF.

The gene calls are TRBV4-1 and TRBJ2-2; D not resolved. Germline V CDR1 and CDR2: MGHRA, YSYEKL. V dropped 0 bases and J dropped 6 bases, with 11 bases sitting between them. The CDR3 length is 15 residues. The CDR3 region has the DNA TGCGCCAGCAGCCAAGATCTATTGGCGGCCGGGGAGCTGTTTTTT. This gives the protein CASSQDLLAAGELFF.

The chain joins TRBV5-1 to TRBJ1-1; D gene uncertain. CDR3 length: 13 residues. Trimming took 7 bases from V and 4 from J, leaving 14 bases between them. Germline CDR1 is SGHRS and CDR2 is YFSETQ. The CDR3 sequence: CASFDPVGTEAFF. The CDR3, as DNA: TGCGCCAGCTTTGATCCGGTGGGCACTGAAGCTTTCTTT.

The rearrangement uses TRBV19 and TRBJ1-1, with D maybe TRBD1 (5 bases). Germline loops: CDR1 LNHDA, CDR2 SQIVND (reference sequence). The V end lost 6 bases, the J end lost 4 bases, and 18 bases lay between the germline ends. The CDR3 spans 15 residues. CDR3 amino acids: CASRVGEDKATEAFF. The CDR3 DNA follows: TGTGCCAGTAGGGTCGGGGAGGACAAGGCCACTGAAGCTTTCTTT.

The chain couples TRBV5-1 to TRBJ1-1, with TRBD1 matching 11 bases. CDR1 is SGHRS, CDR2 YFSETQ, per germline. V gave up 4 bases and J gave up 0 bases; unmatched junction bases: 5. The CDR3 is made up of 16 amino acids. The CDR3 here is CASSLGQGGMNTEAFF. The CDR3 coding sequence is TGCGCCAGCAGCCTGGGACAGGGGGGCATGAACACTGAAGCTTTCTTT.

The sample holds a few counts of this clonotype. The J gene is TRBJ1-1, the V gene TRBV5-1; D call uncertain. From germline, CDR1 is SGHRS and CDR2 YFSETQ. This CDR3 has 14 residues. With 0 bases removed from V and 7 bases from J, the gap between germline ends came to 13 bases. The CDR3, as DNA: TGCGCCAGCAGCTTGGTCGGCAGCACAAATGAAGCTTTCTTT. It translates to CASSLVGSTNEAFF.

The chain uses TRBV9 and TRBJ2-3; 11 bases agree with TRBD2. The CDR3 has 17 amino acids. J was trimmed by 2 bases and V by 4 bases; bases with no gene match: 9. In germline, CDR1 is SGDLS, CDR2 YYNGEE. The CDR3 is CASSNLLAGAITDTQYF. In DNA, the CDR3 is TGTGCCAGCAGCAATTTACTAGCGGGGGCCATCACAGATACGCAGTATTTT.

The chain combines TRBV6-2 or TRBV6-3 with TRBJ1-1, with D unresolved. Germline lookup yields CDR1 MNHEY and CDR2 SVGEGT. The CDR3 is 13 amino acids. Trimming left V 11 bases short and J 5 bases short, with 18 bases between. CDR3 protein: CAGRRGSETEAFF. The CDR3 DNA reads as TGTGCCGGCCGACGGGGATCGGAAACTGAAGCTTTCTTT.

The genes are TRBV7-9 and TRBJ2-5; D uncertain. CDR1 and CDR2 from the germline V gene are SEHNR and FQNEAQ (reference sequence). With 4 bases removed from V and 3 bases from J, the gap between germline ends came to 9 bases. This CDR3 comprises 13 residues. The CDR3 loop reads CASSSFQKETQYF. The CDR3, as DNA: TGTGCCAGCAGCTCATTCCAAAAAGAGACCCAGTACTTC.

The V gene is TRBV7-9, the J gene TRBJ1-5, with a tentative D call TRBD1 (6 bases). Germline loops: CDR1 SEHNR, CDR2 FQNEAQ (reference sequence). This CDR3 is built from 17 residues. Trimming stripped 1 base from V and 1 base from J, with 14 bases between. CDR3 sequence reads: CASSLDRAGVSNQPQHF. DNA of the CDR3: TGTGCCAGCAGCTTAGACCGGGCAGGGGTGAGCAATCAGCCCCAGCATTTT.

The chain combines TRBV6-2 or TRBV6-3 with TRBJ1-1; D is undetermined. Germline V lookup: CDR1 MNHEY, CDR2 SVGEGT. The CDR3 runs 15 residues. The V and J ends lost 6 bases and 1 base respectively, with 15 bases between them. CDR3 loop: CASSQILHRNTEAFF. The DNA of the CDR3 is TGTGCCAGCAGCCAAATCCTTCATCGGAACACTGAAGCTTTCTTT.

This clonotype was picked up many times. The chain is built from TRBV7-2 and TRBJ1-4; the D gene is possibly TRBD1 (6 bases). The germline CDR1 and CDR2 sequences are SGHTA and FQGNSA. V dropped 4 bases and J dropped 6 bases, with 12 bases sitting between them. The CDR3 is 14 residues long. The CDR3 sequence is CASSSSRGYEKLFF. As DNA, the CDR3 is TGTGCCAGCAGCTCTTCCAGGGGCTATGAAAAACTGTTTTTT.

The chain employs TRBV6-2 or TRBV6-3 and TRBJ2-1; TRBD2 aligns across 12 bases. Germline V gene lookup returns CDR1 MNHEY and CDR2 SVGEGT. The CDR3 is 15 amino acids. Unmatched junction bases numbered 8, after V lost 2 bases and J lost 12 bases. DNA of the CDR3: TGTGCCAGCAGTTACGGGTCTAGCGGGGGGGTCGGGCAGTTCTTC. Amino acids: CASSYGSSGGVGQFF.

This clonotype was counted only a few times. V is TRBV12-3 or TRBV12-4 and J is TRBJ2-7, with D hard to call. The V gene lost 8 bases and the J gene lost 2 bases, with 13 bases spanning the gap. CDR3 length: 13 amino acids. CDR3 in amino acids: CASGDLSAYEQYF. The DNA for the CDR3 is TGTGCCAGCGGCGATCTTTCGGCCTACGAGCAGTACTTC.

This clonotype has only one observation. The rearrangement links TRBV3-1 to TRBJ2-7, with a tentative D call TRBD1 (6 bases). The CDR3 runs 14 residues. Trimming stripped 5 bases from V and 2 bases from J, with 13 bases between. Germline assignment: CDR1 LGHDT and CDR2 YNNKEL (reference sequence). For the CDR3, the DNA is TGTGCCAGCAGCACACGAGGGGGTACCTACGAGCAGTACTTC. Translated, it gives CASSTRGGTYEQYF.

V is TRBV4-3 and J is TRBJ2-1; D is possibly TRBD2 (5 bases). Germline CDR1 and CDR2: LGHNA and YSLEER. Deletions cut 1 base from V and 2 bases from J, with 15 bases between. There are 17 residues in the CDR3. CDR3 residues: CASSQGFRGPTYNEQFF. CDR3 nucleotide sequence: TGCGCCAGCAGCCAAGGTTTCCGGGGTCCCACCTACAATGAGCAGTTCTTC.

This clonotype was seen a handful of times. The genes are TRBV4-1 and TRBJ2-5; 11 nucleotides agree with TRBD1. Germline lookup yields CDR1 MGHRA and CDR2 YSYEKL. The CDR3 totals 16 residues. The J segment lost 2 bases and the V segment lost 4 bases, leaving 6 bases of the junction unmatched. The CDR3 DNA is TGCGCCAGCAGCCCACTCGGGGACAGGGGGCAAGAGACCCAGTACTTC. Its protein is CASSPLGDRGQETQYF.

This clonotype was seen at least ten times. The V gene is TRBV20-1, the J gene TRBJ2-3, with 9 positions matching TRBD2. This CDR3 comprises 15 residues. CDR1 DFQATT and CDR2 SNEGSKA come from the germline V gene (reference sequence). J gave up 0 bases and V 6 bases, and 7 bases lay outside the gene matches. CDR3 nucleotide sequence: TGCAGTGCCCCGACTACTAGCGGGAGCACAGATACGCAGTATTTT. Protein product: CSAPTTSGSTDTQYF.

V and J are TRBV7-2 and TRBJ2-1, with a tentative D call TRBD1 (5 bases). The CDR3 contains 14 residues. V lost 2 bases to trimming and J lost 8 bases, with 13 bases between them. Germline lookup yields CDR1 SGHTA and CDR2 FQGNSA. CDR3 bases: TGTGCCAGCAGCTTACTGCAGGGCCCCTATGAGCAGTTCTTC. Its translation: CASSLLQGPYEQFF. Based on the CDR3 plus reference TRBV7-2 and TRBJ2-1, the full variable domain is GAGVSQSPSNKVTEKGKDVELRCDPISGHTALYWYRQSLGQGLEFLIYFQGNSAPDKSGLPSDRFSAERTGGSVSTLTIQRTQQEDSAVYLCASSLLQGPYEQFFGPGTRLTVL.